The rows below give T cell receptor beta chains drawn from one sample of a study of PD-1 blockade in classical Hodgkin lymphoma. The data were produced by immunoSEQ multiplex PCR, yet TCRdb's version contains in-frame clones alone and is incomplete. The repertoire consists of over 35,000 clones, with over 65% occurring once and the leading ten covering 10% to 11%. Here the sequenced sample was peripheral blood mononuclear cells (PBMCs), taken at baseline. These TCRs come from a human donor with classical Hodgkin lymphoma. The CDR3 runs from the conserved cysteine through the conserved F or W. D genes are given only for firm matches. Expanded clones get a size class; other rows say once, few or many, or leave the size out.

length	V	J	size	D	DNA	CDR3
14	TRBV25-1	TRBJ1-5	.	.	TGTGCCAGCAGTGAACGTACGTCAGGTCAGCCCCAGCATTTT	CASSERTSGQPQHF
18	TRBV7-2	TRBJ2-7	once	TRBD2	TGTGCCAGCAGCCGCCCCCTCCGGACTAGCGGGTATAGAGACGAGCAGTACTTC	CASSRPLRTSGYRDEQYF
14	TRBV6-5	TRBJ1-5	few	.	TGTGCCAGCAGGACAGCGGGAAGCAATCAGCCCCAGCATTTT	CASRTAGSNQPQHF
17	TRBV4-3	TRBJ1-5	.	.	TGCGCCAGCAGCCAAGGCGAACATCGGACAGCCAATCAGCCCCAGCATTTT	CASSQGEHRTANQPQHF
12	TRBV7-2	TRBJ1-1	.	.	TGTGCCAGCAGCTTGGACACCACTGAAGCTTTCTTT	CASSLDTTEAFF
13	TRBV11-2	TRBJ1-2	.	.	TGTGCCAGCAGCTTGGACTCCAACTATGGCTACACCTTC	CASSLDSNYGYTF
12	TRBV7-2	TRBJ2-3	.	.	TGTGCCGCAGAGGCTAGAGCCGATACGCAGTATTTT	CAAEARADTQYF
12	TRBV6-1	TRBJ2-1	.	TRBD1	TGTGCCAGCAGTCCACAGGGGAATGAGCAGTTCTTC	CASSPQGNEQFF
13	TRBV14	TRBJ2-5	many	.	TGTGCCAGCAGTCGACAGGACCAAGAGACCCAGTACTTC	CASSRQDQETQYF
15	TRBV19	TRBJ2-3	.	TRBD2	TGTGCCAGTAGTCCCAGCGGGAGAAAATCAGATACGCAGTATTTT	CASSPSGRKSDTQYF
11	TRBV6-1	TRBJ2-2	.	.	TGTGCCAGCAGGTCCTCCGGGGAGCTGTTTTTT	CASRSSGELFF
15	TRBV6-4	TRBJ2-1	.	TRBD2	TGTGCCAGCAGCGAGGTAGCGGGAGCCTACAATGAGCAGTTCTTC	CASSEVAGAYNEQFF
13	TRBV6-6	TRBJ1-5	few	.	TGTGCCAGCAGTTACTCTGTGGCCCAGCCCCAGCATTTT	CASSYSVAQPQHF
12	TRBV28	TRBJ2-7	.	TRBD1	TGTGCCACCGAAACAGGGGGCTACGAGCAGTACTTC	CATETGGYEQYF
21	TRBV21-1	TRBJ2-3	.	.	TGTGCCAGCAGCAAAGATTGGGTCGGGGGAACCAACTGGGGGAGCACAGATACGCAGTATTTT	CASSKDWVGGTNWGSTDTQYF
15	TRBV7-9	TRBJ2-7	.	TRBD2	TGTGCCAGCAGCTCCCCTAGCGGTCAAACCTACGAGCAGTACTTC	CASSSPSGQTYEQYF
17	TRBV7-9	TRBJ1-3	.	.	TGTGCCAGCAGCTCCCTACAGGAGACCCTCTCTGGAAACACCATATATTTT	CASSSLQETLSGNTIYF
15	TRBV19	TRBJ2-7	.	.	TGTGCCAGTAGTTTAATGCCGGGACTTCACTACGAGCAGTACTTC	CASSLMPGLHYEQYF
18	TRBV5-1	TRBJ2-3	.	TRBD2	TGCGCCAGCAGCTTGGCTCGGGGTAGCGGGAGTTACACAGATACGCAGTATTTT	CASSLARGSGSYTDTQYF
16	TRBV27	TRBJ2-2	once	.	TGTGCCAGCAGTCCCTATGCGGGCGTGAACACCGGGGAGCTGTTTTTT	CASSPYAGVNTGELFF
13	TRBV27	TRBJ1-2	.	.	TGTGCCAGCAGTTTAAGCCAGATTCAGGGCTACACCTTC	CASSLSQIQGYTF
11	TRBV6-5	TRBJ1-5	.	.	TGTGCCAGCATGACATATCAGCCCCAGCATTTT	CASMTYQPQHF
15	TRBV6-6	TRBJ2-7	once	.	TGTGCCAGCAGTTATTCTCGCCCTTCCTCCTACGAGCAGTACTTC	CASSYSRPSSYEQYF
13	TRBV6-5	TRBJ2-7	once	TRBD2	TGTGCCACCTCTGGCGGGAGCTCCTACGAGCAGTACTTC	CATSGGSSYEQYF
14	TRBV5-1	TRBJ2-3	.	TRBD2	TGCGCCAGCAGCTCAGGGACTAGCGGGGGCACGCAGTATTTT	CASSSGTSGGTQYF
16	TRBV25-1	TRBJ2-3	.	.	TGTGCCAGCAGTGAATCGGGTGGGTCGAGCACAGATACGCAGTATTTT	CASSESGGSSTDTQYF
14	TRBV11-2	TRBJ2-3	.	.	TGTGCCAGCAGCTTCCCAGGACACACAGATACGCAGTATTTT	CASSFPGHTDTQYF
13	TRBV19	TRBJ2-7	.	.	TGTGCCAGTAGTAAAAACTACCGATACGAGCAGTACTTC	CASSKNYRYEQYF
15	TRBV5-1	TRBJ2-5	.	.	TGCGCCAGCAGCTTGGTTAGGGGATTCCAAGAGACCCAGTACTTC	CASSLVRGFQETQYF